Presented here are 22 T cell receptor beta chains from one specimen sequenced in a study of OX40 agonist ivuxolimab in advanced cancers. The repertoire was sequenced with immunoSEQ multiplex PCR; TCRdb's copy has only in-frame clones and lacks some. The sample shows approximately 62,000 clones, 80% to 95% of them seen only once. Sequenced here: CD4+ or CD8+ T cells sorted from blood, sampled in a trial of the OX40 agonist ivuxolimab. These receptors all stem from an adult with an advanced solid tumor such as melanoma, head and neck, liver or kidney cancer.

This clone was recorded once. The chain is built from TRBV7-9 and TRBJ2-1; D possibly corresponds to TRBD1 (5 bases). V lost 5 bases to trimming and J lost 10 bases, with 12 bases between them. Germline-derived CDR1 and CDR2 are SEHNR and FQNEAQ (reference sequence). The CDR3 spans 12 residues. This chain's CDR3 is CASSTDRWEQFF. The CDR3 DNA sequence: TGTGCCAGCAGCACCGACAGATGGGAGCAGTTCTTC. Combining the CDR3 with reference TRBV7-9 and TRBJ2-1 gives the whole variable domain DTGVSQNPRHKITKRGQNVTFRCDPISEHNRLYWYRQTLGQGPEFLTYFQNEAQLEKSRLLSDRFSAERPKGSFSTLEIQRTEQGDSAMYLCASSTDRWEQFFGPGTRLTVL.

The chain couples TRBV5-1 to TRBJ2-3, with 11 bases fitting TRBD1. CDR3 size: 16 residues. The germline CDR1 and CDR2 sequences are SGHRS and YFSETQ. Trimming removed 7 bases from V and 7 bases from J; junction bases left unmatched: 14. The CDR3 sequence: CASQDSDRGPSYTQYF. DNA for the CDR3: TGCGCCAGCCAAGACTCGGACAGGGGGCCCTCATATACGCAGTATTTT.

This chain connects TRBV6-1 to TRBJ1-2, with 9 positions matching TRBD1. After removal of 3 bases from V and 3 bases from J, the junction contained 2 bases not matched to a gene. CDR3 size: 14 residues. The germline V gene encodes CDR1 MNHNS and CDR2 SASEGT. This chain's CDR3 is CASSDRDRDYGYTF. Here the CDR3 DNA reads TGTGCCAGCAGTGACCGGGACAGGGACTATGGCTACACCTTC.

The chain carries TRBV6-1 and TRBJ2-5; 8 bases agree with TRBD2. With V trimmed by 7 bases and J by 5 bases, 12 bases remained unmatched. The CDR3 runs 15 residues. Germline CDR1 MNHNS, CDR2 SASEGT. CDR3 amino acids: CASNQLGGAVETQYF. The CDR3 DNA reads as TGTGCCAGCAACCAACTCGGGGGGGCCGTTGAGACCCAGTACTTC.

The chain links TRBV21-1 to TRBJ2-5. TRBV21-1 is a pseudogene segment. The CDR3 length is 18 residues. CDR3 coding DNA: TGTGCCAGCAGCAATGGGGGTAAAATCCTTCAAAGGAGAGAGACCCAGTACTTC. This encodes CASSNGGKILQRRETQYF.

This clone was observed once. The J gene is TRBJ2-7, the V gene TRBV11-2; TRBD2 matches 10 bases. The V gene end was trimmed by 5 bases and the J gene end by 3 bases; junction bases not matched to a gene: 7. The CDR3 consists of 15 residues. Germline V gene sequence: CDR1 SGHAT, CDR2 FQNNGV. CDR3 protein: CASSPGLAGVYEQYF. The CDR3 nucleotides are TGTGCCAGCAGCCCAGGGCTAGCGGGAGTCTACGAGCAGTACTTC.

The rearrangement links TRBV2 to TRBJ2-1, with 8 bases aligning to TRBD2. The germline V gene encodes CDR1 SNHLY and CDR2 FYNNEI. V was pared by 5 bases and J by 0 bases, with 3 bases of the junction left unmatched. The CDR3 is 15 residues long. DNA for the CDR3: TGTGCCAGCAGTCAAACTAGCGGCTCCTACAATGAGCAGTTCTTC. Translating gives CASSQTSGSYNEQFF.

V usage is TRBV19 and J usage is TRBJ2-7; TRBD1 agrees at 8 bases. Germline CDR1 is LNHDA and CDR2 is SQIVND (reference sequence). The CDR3 is made up of 15 amino acids. The V segment lost 5 bases and the J segment 2 bases; nucleotides outside the gene matches: 8. CDR3 in amino acids: CASSRAGTGAYEQYF. The CDR3 bases are TGTGCCAGTAGTCGTGCCGGGACAGGTGCCTACGAGCAGTACTTC.

This clone was counted between two and nine times. This chain links TRBV19 with TRBJ1-6, with TRBD1 identical over 9 bases. CDR3 size: 13 residues. Unmatched junction bases numbered 1, after V lost 9 bases and J lost 4 bases. Looked up from germline, CDR1 is LNHDA and CDR2 is SQIVND (reference sequence). The CDR3 DNA follows: TGTGCCAGCGGACAGGGGTATAATTCACCCCTCCACTTT. Its translation: CASGQGYNSPLHF.

This clone was observed a single time. This chain's CDR3 is CASSPIAGGKSYEQYF. In DNA, the CDR3 is TGCGCCAGCAGCCCTATAGCGGGAGGAAAATCCTACGAGCAGTACTTC. This chain joins TRBV4-1 and TRBJ2-7; 10 bases map to TRBD2. Germline CDR1 reads MGHRA; CDR2 reads YSYEKL. The ends lost 4 bases at V and 1 base at J; junction bases unmatched: 7. CDR3 size: 16 residues.

About this clone itself: The junction does not match germline at one end; this may be a read error. The chain recombines TRBV10-1 with TRBJ1-1; D is uncertain. This CDR3 is 14 amino acids long. The V gene's germline CDR1 is WNHNN and CDR2 SYGVQD (reference sequence). The CDR3 protein is CASSEFRSNSEAFF. The CDR3, as DNA: TGCGCCAGCAGTGAGTTTCGTTCCAACAGTGAAGCTTTCTTT.

V usage is TRBV13 and J usage is TRBJ2-7; D gene unclear. Germline CDR1 and CDR2: PRHDT and FYEKMQ (reference sequence). The CDR3 consists of 13 residues. V dropped 0 bases and J dropped 5 bases, with 8 bases sitting between them. The CDR3 region has the DNA TGTGCCAGCAGCTTAGGGCAGTTACACGAGCAGTACTTC. This encodes CASSLGQLHEQYF. Together with reference TRBV13 and TRBJ2-7, the CDR3 gives the full variable domain: AAGVIQSPRHLIKEKRETATLKCYPIPRHDTVYWYQQGPGQDPQFLISFYEKMQSDKGSIPDRFSAQQFSDYHSELNMSSLELGDSALYFCASSLGQLHEQYFGPGTRLTVT.

This sequence joins TRBV10-1 and TRBJ2-7; perhaps TRBD2 as D (5 bases). CDR1 WNHNN and CDR2 SYGVQD come from the germline V gene (reference sequence). This CDR3 has 13 amino acids. V was cut by 3 bases and J by 2 bases, with 8 bases left in between. CDR3 region: CASSESGPYEQYF. The CDR3 DNA is TGCGCCAGCAGTGAAAGCGGTCCCTACGAGCAGTACTTC.

The V and J genes are TRBV5-4 and TRBJ2-1, with a weak D call TRBD2 (5 bases). CDR3 length equals 13 residues. Trimming pared 4 bases from V and 5 bases from J, leaving 10 bases between. Germline V gene data show CDR1 as SGHNT and CDR2 as YYREEE (reference sequence). The CDR3 DNA sequence: TGTGCCAGCAGCGTAGACGGGAACAATGAGCAGTTCTTC. Encoded protein: CASSVDGNNEQFF. Based on the CDR3 plus reference TRBV5-4 and TRBJ2-1, the full variable domain is ETGVTQSPTHLIKTRGQQVTLRCSSQSGHNTVSWYQQALGQGPQFIFQYYREEENGRGNFPPRFSGLQFPNYSSELNVNALELDDSALYLCASSVDGNNEQFFGPGTRLTVL.

V is TRBV4-1 and J is TRBJ2-2; D may correspond to TRBD1 or TRBD2 (6 bases each). There are 16 residues in the CDR3. The germline V gene has CDR1 MGHRA and CDR2 YSYEKL. Trimming shortened V by 0 bases and J by 7 bases, and 15 bases separated the two germline ends. The chain's CDR3 is CASSQEDGGPGGELFF. In DNA form, the CDR3 reads TGCGCCAGCAGCCAAGAGGATGGGGGGCCTGGCGGGGAGCTGTTTTTT.

This clone was seen once. The rearrangement joins TRBV5-1 to TRBJ2-7; the match to TRBD1 covers 8 bases. The germline V gene has CDR1 SGHRS and CDR2 YFSETQ. The CDR3 contains 13 residues. The junction had 4 bases not matched to a gene; V was cut back by 4 bases and J by 4 bases. CDR3 sequence: CASSIRGRYEQYF. The CDR3 nucleotides read TGCGCCAGCAGCATCAGGGGGCGGTACGAGCAGTACTTC.

The chain recombines TRBV6-6 with TRBJ1-1; 7 nucleotides agree with TRBD1. The CDR3 totals 14 residues. J was trimmed by 4 bases and V by 0 bases; bases with no gene match: 2. Germline CDR1 and CDR2: MNHNY and SVGAGI (reference sequence). The CDR3 bases are TGTGCCAGCAGTTACTCGAAGGGGGCCACTGAAGCTTTCTTT. It is translated as CASSYSKGATEAFF.

This sequence joins TRBV9 and TRBJ2-3; D is tentatively TRBD1 or TRBD2 (6 bases each). CDR3 length: 15 amino acids. From germline, CDR1 is SGDLS and CDR2 YYNGEE. V shed 7 bases and J shed 0 bases, with 15 bases lying between them. The CDR3 nucleotides read TGTGCCAGCGGGGGGCCGGGACAAAGCACAGATACGCAGTATTTT. This gives the protein CASGGPGQSTDTQYF.

CDR3 region: CASSPAPVDRGPAGANVLTF. The DNA of the CDR3 is TGTGCCAGCTCACCCGCTCCGGTGGACAGGGGTCCAGCTGGGGCCAACGTCCTGACTTTC. The J gene is TRBJ2-6, the V gene TRBV18; 9 bases align to TRBD1. Trimming at V came to 3 bases and at J to 2 bases, leaving 14 bases not matched to a gene. CDR1 and CDR2 from the germline V gene are KGHSH and LQKENI. The CDR3 covers 20 residues.

The gene calls are TRBV25-1 and TRBJ2-1; D gene unclear. CDR1 and CDR2 from the germline V gene are MGHDK and SYGVNS. CDR3 size: 14 residues. V lost 2 bases to trimming and J lost 3 bases, with 8 bases between them. The CDR3 loop reads CASSETVDYNEQFF. Here the CDR3 DNA reads TGTGCCAGCAGTGAAACGGTCGACTACAATGAGCAGTTCTTC.

The chain is built from TRBV6-6 and TRBJ2-2; TRBD1 might be the D (6 bases). Between the trimmed V and J ends, which lost 7 bases and 6 bases, there was a span of 15 bases. The CDR3 totals 14 residues. Germline values: CDR1 MNHNY, CDR2 SVGAGI (reference sequence). CDR3 loop: CASTRTVRPGELFF. CDR3 DNA sequence: TGTGCCAGCACCAGGACAGTTAGGCCCGGGGAGCTGTTTTTT.

The chain recombines TRBV5-8 with TRBJ1-1; D gene ambiguous. Germline loops: CDR1 SGHTS, CDR2 YDEGEE. Trimming cost V 6 bases and J 0 bases, with 12 bases left between them. The CDR3 has 14 amino acids. CDR3 in DNA: TGTGCCAGCATCCCTTTAGGGATGAACACTGAAGCTTTCTTT. It encodes CASIPLGMNTEAFF.